This T cell receptor (beta chain) was sequenced during a study of radiation and T cells in renal cell carcinoma (dated by TCRdb to the early 2020s). With regard to the full study: The samples were drawn from a clinical trial, where primary renal cell carcinomas were treated with 15 Gy of stereotactic body radiation therapy and then removed by nephrectomy 4 weeks afterward. A total of 3.5 million to 4.5 million unique CDR3 nucleotide sequences, encoding roughly 3,000,000 unique CDR3 amino acid sequences, were found across all 50 or so samples. In total, 50 to 60 samples underwent TCR beta sequencing: some 26 tumors plus 27 peripheral blood samples. What the study reported, not specific to this receptor: In blood, the top tumor clonotypes increased from baseline to 2 weeks after radiation and then shrank by 4 weeks, which suggests a temporary expansion of tumor-resident clones. Because the trial had a single-armed design, the trial could not examine how radiation dose or scheduling affected the TCR repertoire. Dynamics of the blood repertoire were not tracked past 4 weeks after treatment. Because pretreatment tumor biopsies were not available, the study could not determine whether clonotypes were already present within the tumor at baseline.

Following the manufacturer's recommendations, the immunoSEQ kit was used to generate TCR beta libraries from genomic DNA. To prepare libraries, a first multiplex PCR with proprietary primers was run, followed by a second PCR that added unique barcodes, and a bead cleanup was done after each round. Each sample batch included a kit-provided positive control reaction and a negative control reaction. The final libraries underwent checking on an Agilent 4200 TapeStation D1000 ScreenTape, volumetric pooling, and quantification by qPCR. An Illumina NextSeq500 fitted with a MidOutput 150-cycle cartridge performed the sequencing, running 156 Read1 cycles and 15 Index1 cycles with the kit's custom primers. The pooled library was loaded at 0.85 to 1 pM, with a 20% PhiX control spiked in. On the study's bioinformatics: The vendor-processed data were analyzed in R, and a clonotype was defined as all T cells that share the same CDR3 nucleotide sequence. For clone abundance analyses, frequencies were normalized to the 10,000 most abundant clones per sample. Before analysis, public T cell clones were removed, and these numbered fewer than five per sample on average. Tumor-enriched clonotypes and baseline blood-enriched clonotypes were defined as those with an abundance difference of at least 32-fold between compartments. A beta-binomial differential abundance model was applied to find clonotypes that expanded or contracted between blood time points. Tumor-blood repertoire similarity was measured with the Baroni-Urbani and Buser coefficient, and groups were compared using two-tailed Wilcoxon tests in R. Held by TCRdb, this immuneACCESS table contains in-frame sequences only and omits some clones. Under half of the omission traces to an unresolved V gene where checked; the cause of the rest is unknown. V and J calls and clone size are those listed in that table; D and trimming were worked out from the DNA. The sample profile shows 130,000 to 150,000 clones; 70% to 90% of them were found once. The top ten clones comprise approximately 12% of the sample.

A remark on this clone: Its specific antigen is unknown. Base qualities are not at hand, and no much larger clone is one base apart.

The time point label of this sample denotes: baseline pretreatment blood. The sample's treatment or condition, from its label and the paper: 15 Gy SBRT to primary tumor, nephrectomy 4 weeks later. To track tumor-enriched clonotypes, serial peripheral blood was sampled from radiation-treated patients at baseline and at 2 weeks and 4 weeks after SBRT. Renal cell carcinoma with clear cell pathology was present in all patients. Genomic DNA for TCR sequencing was prepared using the QIAamp DNA Blood Mini Kit (Qiagen). Samples were included in the analyses only if all quality control checks were passed. The specimen comprised blood, sampled from a patient whose treatment included radiotherapy and nephrectomy. The clonotype originates from a woman aged 50 to 60 with renal cell carcinoma.

The CDR3 loop reads CSVAGTVQTNTEAFF. The DNA sequence is given as TGCAGCGTGGCCGGGACAGTCCAGACGAACACTGAAGCTTTCTTT. This chain joins TRBV29-1 to TRBJ1-1; the junction holds 7 bases that match TRBD1. Via the germline V gene, CDR1 is SQVTM and CDR2 ANQGSEA. V and J are trimmed by 6 bases and 1 base, and the gene matches miss 11 bases of the junction. The CDR3 numbers 15 residues from cysteine through phenylalanine. The sequence is cut down to CDR3 DNA, 45 bases in frame from base 1. With the portions outside the CDR3 filled from the reference TRBV29-1 and TRBJ1-1 genes, the complete variable region becomes SAVISQKPSRDICQRGTSLTIQCQVDSQVTMMFWYRQQPGQSLTLIATANQGSEATYESGFVIDKFPISRPNLTFSTLTVSNMSPEDSSIYLCSVAGTVQTNTEAFFGQGTRLTVV.